The entry below describes one T cell receptor beta chain. As processed by the authors: For nucleated cells, counts were estimated from reference gene primer amplification. The protocol was immunoSEQ multiplex PCR, while the TCRdb copy is restricted to in-frame clones and leaves out a portion. V, J and clone size are taken as reported in that table, and D and trimming were inferred from the DNA itself. Here the sample spans more than 60,000 clones, approximately 90% being singletons. The source of the sample is a study of blood T cell repertoires in COVID-19. Study summary: Samples taken during acute and convalescent COVID-19 were collected in the United States, Italy and Spain. T cells, B-cell-depleted T cells, or PBMCs supplied cDNA or gDNA.

Deletions cut 2 bases from V and 3 bases from J, with 4 bases between. The CDR3 extends over 12 amino acids. Germline V CDR1 and CDR2: MDHEN, SYDVKM. The genes are TRBV28 and TRBJ1-2; D gene uncertain. The specimen sequenced was peripheral blood. The source of this sequence is a human donor in a cohort sampled during active COVID-19. The CDR3 loop is CASSLAYYGYTF. The CDR3 DNA sequence: TGTGCCAGCAGTTTAGCGTACTATGGCTACACCTTC.